This T cell receptor beta chain was obtained from a study of blood T cell repertoires in COVID-19. Across the study: PBMCs, B-cell-depleted T cells, or T cells were the source of the cDNA or gDNA that made up the material.

Under the authors' procedure: Reference gene primer amplification yielded estimated nucleated cell counts. TCRdb's copy holds only in-frame clones and misses some; the assay was immunoSEQ multiplex PCR. V and J calls and clone size are those listed in that table; D and trimming were worked out from the DNA. Counted here are about 85,000 clones, 90% occurring once; the ten biggest clones make up 4.3%. Germline CDR1 is SGHTA and CDR2 is FQGTGA. The junction had 3 bases not matched to a gene; V was cut back by 5 bases and J by 2 bases. The length of the CDR3 is 14 residues. The sample comprised peripheral blood. This TCR derives from a woman of 80 years or more with active or convalescent COVID-19. The V and J genes are TRBV7-3 and TRBJ2-3; 8 bases fit TRBD1. This CDR3 reads CASSGQGFTDTQYF. The CDR3 DNA reads TGTGCCAGCAGCGGACAGGGCTTCACAGATACGCAGTATTTT. Drawing the rest from reference TRBV7-3 and TRBJ2-3, the complete variable domain is GAGVSQTPSNKVTEKGKYVELRCDPISGHTALYWYRQSLGQGPEFLIYFQGTGAADDSGLPNDRFFAVRPEGSVSTLKIQRTERGDSAVYLCASSGQGFTDTQYFGPGTRLTVL.